Listed below are T cell receptor beta chains from one sample, sequenced in a study of post-analysis software for immune sequencing data. Each CDR3 protein is one row after TCRdb ran MiXCR on the PCR reads. The sample comprises under 900,000 distinct CDR3 sequences, roughly half of which are singletons, and approximately 4.4% rests with the top ten. The sample was blood. The receptors shown here come from a girl aged 5-17 years with multiple sclerosis. The CDR3 runs from the conserved cysteine through the conserved F or W. The order of the fields is clone size, V gene, J gene, D gene, CDR3 protein, CDR3 DNA. D genes are given only for firm matches. Part of the rows lack a size; the others show once, few, many or a class for expanded clones.

size: few; V: TRBV18; J: TRBJ1-2; D: -; CDR3: CASSASGPNYGYTF; DNA: TGTGCCAGCTCTGCTTCGGGGCCCAACTATGGCTACACCTTC
size: few; V: TRBV20-1; J: TRBJ2-7; D: -; CDR3: CSAKGHYEQYF; DNA: TGCAGTGCTAAGGGACACTACGAGCAGTACTTC
size: -; V: TRBV6-5; J: TRBJ1-2; D: -; CDR3: CASSYQTDLYYGYTF; DNA: TGTGCCAGCAGTTACCAGACAGACCTTTACTATGGCTACACCTTC
size: few; V: TRBV29-1; J: TRBJ2-7; D: -; CDR3: CSATGANSYEQYF; DNA: TGCAGCGCAACTGGGGCGAACTCCTACGAGCAGTACTTC
size: -; V: TRBV12-3/TRBV12-4; J: TRBJ1-5; D: TRBD1; CDR3: CASSRGQGNQPQHF; DNA: TGTGCCAGCAGCAGAGGACAGGGGAATCAGCCCCAGCATTTT
size: -; V: TRBV10-3; J: TRBJ2-7; D: TRBD2; CDR3: CAIRLLAGVDEQYF; DNA: TGTGCCATCAGATTGCTAGCGGGAGTAGACGAGCAGTACTTC
size: few; V: TRBV10-3; J: TRBJ2-7; D: TRBD2; CDR3: CAIRGGGTSYEQYF; DNA: TGTGCCATCAGAGGCGGGGGGACCTCCTACGAGCAGTACTTC
size: -; V: TRBV5-1; J: TRBJ2-5; D: -; CDR3: CASSFGGEVETQYF; DNA: TGCGCCAGCAGCTTCGGAGGAGAGGTGGAGACCCAGTACTTC
size: few; V: TRBV7-2; J: TRBJ2-7; D: TRBD1; CDR3: CASSLATGQGLYEQYF; DNA: TGTGCCAGCAGCTTAGCCACCGGACAGGGACTCTACGAGCAGTACTTC
size: few; V: TRBV24-1; J: TRBJ2-4; D: -; CDR3: CATTSLVGISKNIQYF; DNA: TGTGCCACCACATCCTTGGTGGGGATCTCCAAAAACATTCAGTACTTC
size: once; V: TRBV20-1; J: TRBJ2-3; D: -; CDR3: CSASYGSTDTQYF; DNA: TGCAGTGCTAGTTACGGTAGCACAGATACGCAGTATTTT
size: -; V: TRBV10-3; J: TRBJ2-1; D: TRBD2; CDR3: CAVRASGGTSYNEQFF; DNA: TGTGCCGTTCGCGCGAGCGGGGGGACGTCCTACAATGAGCAGTTCTTC
size: -; V: TRBV12-3/TRBV12-4; J: TRBJ2-4; D: -; CDR3: CASTLYEGLRNIQYF; DNA: TGTGCCAGCACCTTGTACGAGGGGTTGAGAAACATTCAGTACTTC
size: once; V: TRBV7-3; J: TRBJ2-7; D: -; CDR3: CASSSFKPYEQYF; DNA: TGTGCCAGCAGCTCTTTTAAGCCCTACGAGCAGTACTTC
size: -; V: TRBV15; J: TRBJ2-7; D: -; CDR3: CATSAPEGGGFEQYF; DNA: TGTGCCACCAGCGCCCCTGAAGGGGGTGGGTTCGAGCAGTACTTC
size: once; V: TRBV7-8; J: TRBJ2-3; D: TRBD1; CDR3: CASSFNPGQGLLADTQYF; DNA: TGTGCCAGCAGCTTCAACCCGGGACAGGGGCTCCTGGCAGATACGCAGTATTTT
size: -; V: TRBV6-1; J: TRBJ1-1; D: -; CDR3: CASSALAQVPKAFF; DNA: TGTGCCAGCAGTGCGTTAGCACAGGTTCCGAAGGCTTTCTTT
size: -; V: TRBV29-1; J: TRBJ2-5; D: TRBD2; CDR3: CSVAEGISGSFKTQYF; DNA: TGCAGCGTGGCCGAGGGTATTAGCGGGAGTTTCAAGACCCAGTACTTC
size: few; V: TRBV10-3; J: TRBJ2-7; D: TRBD1; CDR3: CAISERDRGHYEQYF; DNA: TGTGCCATCAGTGAGAGGGACAGGGGTCACTACGAGCAGTACTTC
size: -; V: TRBV20-1; J: TRBJ1-2; D: TRBD1; CDR3: CSAPRDRGIGYTF; DNA: TGCAGTGCTCCCCGGGACAGGGGAATTGGCTACACCTTC
size: -; V: TRBV15; J: TRBJ2-5; D: TRBD2; CDR3: CATSRDVLAGGRVQETQYF; DNA: TGTGCCACCAGCAGAGATGTCCTAGCGGGGGGGCGGGTCCAAGAGACCCAGTACTTC
size: -; V: TRBV12-3/TRBV12-4; J: TRBJ2-3; D: TRBD1; CDR3: CASSFRDRYTDTQYF; DNA: TGTGCCAGCAGTTTCAGGGACAGATACACAGATACGCAGTATTTT
size: -; V: TRBV7-2; J: TRBJ2-7; D: -; CDR3: CASSFEPGRYYEQYF; DNA: TGTGCCAGCAGCTTCGAACCGGGACGCTACTACGAGCAGTACTTC
size: -; V: TRBV25-1; J: TRBJ2-5; D: TRBD2; CDR3: CASSDGEIGLARETQYF; DNA: TGTGCCAGCAGTGACGGAGAGATAGGACTAGCCAGGGAGACCCAGTACTTC
size: -; V: TRBV4-1; J: TRBJ2-7; D: TRBD1; CDR3: CASSQGDSGSEQYF; DNA: TGCGCCAGCAGCCAAGGGGACAGTGGGTCCGAGCAGTACTTC
size: -; V: TRBV29-1; J: TRBJ2-1; D: -; CDR3: CSVDLIQNNEQFF; DNA: TGCAGCGTTGACTTAATCCAAAACAATGAGCAGTTCTTC
size: -; V: TRBV11-2; J: TRBJ2-7; D: TRBD2; CDR3: CASSWTSGFTYEQYF; DNA: TGTGCCAGCAGCTGGACTAGCGGGTTTACCTACGAGCAGTACTTC